This T cell receptor (beta chain) was documented in a study of post-analysis software for immune sequencing data. Study as a whole: Some patients lacked subtype; others had relapsing-remitting, secondary progressive or progressive-relapsing disease. Study results and caveats: TRBV segments more frequent in patients than in controls numbered roughly five and included TRBV5-6, TRBV5-1 and TRBV20-1.

The CDR3 contains 17 residues. Note on this clonotype: Antigen unknown.

Every TCR beta cDNA library bore unique molecular identifiers. The yield from around 1 to 10 million T cells was around 500,000 cDNA molecules in total. TCRdb re-analysed the PCR reads in MiXCR, keeping a single row per CDR3 protein. The table records approximately 630,000 distinct CDR3 sequences, 55% to 60% of them present only once. V gene TRBV12-3 or TRBV12-4 combines with J gene TRBJ2-4, with 10 bases that match TRBD1. The better agreement between TRBJ2-7 and the DNA end casts doubt on the J call. Sequenced: blood. The origin of this receptor is a girl aged 2-9 years with multiple sclerosis. CDR3 sequence: CASSLIRGTGVGYEQYF. As DNA, the CDR3 is TGTGCCAGCAGTCTCATACGGGGGACAGGGGTGGGCTACGAGCAGTACTTC.